The T cell receptor beta chain described here comes from a study of T cell repertoires in cytomegalovirus infection. Study background: HLA-C-restricted CMV epitopes, recently identified, and well-studied HLA-B-restricted ones were used by the study. Study-level results: There were HLA-C-restricted CMV-specific TCR beta clonotypes dominating the ex vivo response.

V gave up 5 bases and J gave up 2 bases, with 19 bases separating them. This CDR3 has 17 residues. The germline gives CDR1 SGHRS, CDR2 YFSETQ. TCRdb re-called the reads with MiXCR, one entry per CDR3 protein. The data show roughly 920,000 distinct CDR3 sequences, roughly 31% seen once. Points on this clonotype: No antigen is known for it.

The sample consisted of cultured CD8+ T cells from PBMCs, taken from culture after CMV antigen stimulation. The chain joins TRBV5-1 to TRBJ2-2, with unresolved D. The receptor's source is a human donor in good health (CMV status not recorded). Some clones in this sample may be carry-over from other donors' samples. CDR3 protein: CASRGPFLTENTGELFF. CDR3 sequence (DNA): TGCGCCAGCAGAGGACCTTTTTTGACGGAAAACACCGGGGAGCTGTTTTTT.